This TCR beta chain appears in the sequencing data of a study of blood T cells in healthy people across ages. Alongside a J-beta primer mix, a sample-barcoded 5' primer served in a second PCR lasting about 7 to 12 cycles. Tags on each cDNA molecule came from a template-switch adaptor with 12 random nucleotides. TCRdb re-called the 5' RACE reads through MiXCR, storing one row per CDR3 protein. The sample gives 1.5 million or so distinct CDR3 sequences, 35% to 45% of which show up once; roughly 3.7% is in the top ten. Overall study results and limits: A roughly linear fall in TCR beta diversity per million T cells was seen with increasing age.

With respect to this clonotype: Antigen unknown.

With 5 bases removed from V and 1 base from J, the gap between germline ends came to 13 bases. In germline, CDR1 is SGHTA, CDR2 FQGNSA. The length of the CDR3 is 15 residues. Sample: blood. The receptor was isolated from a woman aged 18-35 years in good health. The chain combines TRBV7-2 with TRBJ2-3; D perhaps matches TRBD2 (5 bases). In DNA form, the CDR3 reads TGTGCCAGCAGCGTCCCCGGGATCGGCACAGATACGCAGTATTTT. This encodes CASSVPGIGTDTQYF.